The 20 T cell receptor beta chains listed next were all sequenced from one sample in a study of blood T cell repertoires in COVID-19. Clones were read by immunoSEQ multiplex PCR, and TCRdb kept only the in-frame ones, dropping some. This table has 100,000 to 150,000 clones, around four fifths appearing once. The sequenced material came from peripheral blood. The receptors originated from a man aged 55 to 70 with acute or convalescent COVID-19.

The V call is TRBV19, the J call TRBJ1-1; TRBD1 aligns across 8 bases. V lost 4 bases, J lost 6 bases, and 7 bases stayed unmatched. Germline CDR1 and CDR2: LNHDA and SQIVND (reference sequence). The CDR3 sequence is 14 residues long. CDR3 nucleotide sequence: TGTGCCAGTAGTAGCAGGGGGCGCATTGCTGAAGCTTTCTTT. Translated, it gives CASSSRGRIAEAFF. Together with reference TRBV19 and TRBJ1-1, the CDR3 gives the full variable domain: DGGITQSPKYLFRKEGQNVTLSCEQNLNHDAMYWYRQDPGQGLRLIYYSQIVNDFQKGDIAEGYSVSREKKESFPLTVTSAQKNPTAFYLCASSSRGRIAEAFFGQGTRLTVV.

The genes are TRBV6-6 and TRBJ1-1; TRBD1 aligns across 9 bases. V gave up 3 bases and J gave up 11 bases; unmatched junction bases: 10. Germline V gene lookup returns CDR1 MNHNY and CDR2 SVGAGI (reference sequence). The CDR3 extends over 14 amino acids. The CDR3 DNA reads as TGTGCCAGCAGTTATGAGCCGACAGGGGGGATCGCTTTCTTT. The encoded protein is CASSYEPTGGIAFF.

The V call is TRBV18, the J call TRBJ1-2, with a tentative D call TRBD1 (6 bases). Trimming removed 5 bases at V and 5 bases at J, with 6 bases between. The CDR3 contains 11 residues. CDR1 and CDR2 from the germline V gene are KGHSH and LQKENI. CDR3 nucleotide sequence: TGTGCCAGCTCAACAGGGTATGGCTACACCTTC. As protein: CASSTGYGYTF. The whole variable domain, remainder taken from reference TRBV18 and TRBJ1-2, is NAGVMQNPRHLVRRRGQEARLRCSPMKGHSHVYWYRQLPEEGLKFMVYLQKENIIDESGMPKERFSAEFPKEGPSILRIQQVVRGDSAAYFCASSTGYGYTFGSGTRLTVV.

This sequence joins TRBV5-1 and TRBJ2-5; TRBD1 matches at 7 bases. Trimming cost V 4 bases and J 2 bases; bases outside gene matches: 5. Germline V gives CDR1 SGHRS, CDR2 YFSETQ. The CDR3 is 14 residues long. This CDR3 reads CASSQRDRQETQYF. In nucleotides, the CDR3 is TGCGCCAGCAGCCAAAGGGACAGACAAGAGACCCAGTACTTC.

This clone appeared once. CDR3 sequence reads: CASSQGHGLAGNEQFF. The CDR3 coding sequence is TGTGCCAGCAGCCAAGGGCATGGACTAGCGGGAAATGAGCAGTTCTTC. This chain connects TRBV3-1 (or the pseudogene TRBV3-2) to TRBJ2-1; 12 nucleotides align to TRBD2. The germline CDR1 and CDR2 sequences are LGHDT and YNNKEL (reference sequence). This CDR3 spans 16 amino acids. Germline trimming cut 1 base from V and 7 bases from J; bases unmatched to any gene: 5.

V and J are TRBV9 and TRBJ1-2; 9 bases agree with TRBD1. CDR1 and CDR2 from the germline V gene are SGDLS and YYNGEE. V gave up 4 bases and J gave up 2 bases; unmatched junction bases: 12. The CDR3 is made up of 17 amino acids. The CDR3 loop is CASSPRDRAMSNYGYTF. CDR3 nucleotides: TGTGCCAGCAGCCCTCGGGACAGGGCTATGTCAAACTATGGCTACACCTTC.

DNA for the CDR3: TGTGCCAGCAGCCTTGGGACAGGGCTAGGAAACACCATATATTTT. Translation gives CASSLGTGLGNTIYF. The rearrangement joins TRBV3-1 (or the pseudogene TRBV3-2) to TRBJ1-3; 9 nucleotides match TRBD1. The CDR3 loop spans 15 amino acids. Germline loops: CDR1 LGHDT, CDR2 YNNKEL (reference sequence). The junction had 5 bases not matched to a gene; V was cut back by 4 bases and J by 4 bases.

In DNA, the CDR3 is TGTGCCAGTACTGACCGGGACAGGGACTATAGCAATCAGCCCCAGCATTTT. This sequence encodes CASTDRDRDYSNQPQHF. The V and J genes are TRBV19 and TRBJ1-5; 9 bases agree with TRBD1. The CDR3 consists of 17 residues. V trimming: 7 bases; J trimming: 0 bases; junction bases outside the gene matches: 10. Germline CDR1 and CDR2: LNHDA and SQIVND (reference sequence).

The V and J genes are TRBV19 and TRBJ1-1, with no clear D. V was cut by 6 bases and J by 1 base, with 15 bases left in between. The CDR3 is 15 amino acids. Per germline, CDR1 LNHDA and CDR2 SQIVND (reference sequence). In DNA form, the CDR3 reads TGTGCCAGTAGCCTAATTCCAGACTGGAACACTGAAGCTTTCTTT. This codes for CASSLIPDWNTEAFF.

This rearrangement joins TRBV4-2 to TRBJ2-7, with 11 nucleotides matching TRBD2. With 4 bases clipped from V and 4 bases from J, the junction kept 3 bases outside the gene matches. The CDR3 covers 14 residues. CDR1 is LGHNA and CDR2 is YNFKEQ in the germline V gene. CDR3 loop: CASSLAGGRYEQYF. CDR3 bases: TGTGCCAGCAGCCTAGCGGGAGGGAGGTACGAGCAGTACTTC.

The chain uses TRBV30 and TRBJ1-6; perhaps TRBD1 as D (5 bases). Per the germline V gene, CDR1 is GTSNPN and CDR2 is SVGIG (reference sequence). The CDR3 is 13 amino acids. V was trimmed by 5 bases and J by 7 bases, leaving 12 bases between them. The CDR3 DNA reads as TGTGCCTGGTCAGACAGCCTCAATTCACCCCTCCACTTT. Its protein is CAWSDSLNSPLHF.

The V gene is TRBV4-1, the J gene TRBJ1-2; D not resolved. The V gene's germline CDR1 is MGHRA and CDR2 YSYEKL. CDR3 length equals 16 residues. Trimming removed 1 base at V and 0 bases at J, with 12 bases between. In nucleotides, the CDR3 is TGCGCCAGCAGCCAAGGGGCCCAGGCAGCTAACTATGGCTACACCTTC. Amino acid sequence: CASSQGAQAANYGYTF.

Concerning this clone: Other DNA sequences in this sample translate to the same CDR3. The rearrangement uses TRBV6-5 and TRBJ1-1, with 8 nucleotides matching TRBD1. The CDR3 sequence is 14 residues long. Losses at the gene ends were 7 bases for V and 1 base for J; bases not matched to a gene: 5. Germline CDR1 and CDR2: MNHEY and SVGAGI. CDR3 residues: CASTKTGANTEAFF. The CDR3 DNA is TGTGCCAGCACCAAGACAGGGGCGAACACTGAAGCTTTCTTT.

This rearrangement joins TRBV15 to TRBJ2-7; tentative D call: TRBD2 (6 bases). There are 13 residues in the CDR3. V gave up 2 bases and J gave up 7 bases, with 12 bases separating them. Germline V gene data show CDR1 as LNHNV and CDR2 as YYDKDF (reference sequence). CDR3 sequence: CATSRTGTVEQYF. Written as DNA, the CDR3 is TGTGCCACCAGCAGAACCGGGACTGTAGAGCAGTACTTC.

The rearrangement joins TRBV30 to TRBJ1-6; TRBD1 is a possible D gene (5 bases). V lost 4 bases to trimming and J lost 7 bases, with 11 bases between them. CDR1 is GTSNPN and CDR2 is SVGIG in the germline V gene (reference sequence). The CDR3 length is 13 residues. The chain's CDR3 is CAWISKGNSPLHF. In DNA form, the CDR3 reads TGTGCCTGGATTTCGAAGGGGAATTCACCCCTCCACTTT.

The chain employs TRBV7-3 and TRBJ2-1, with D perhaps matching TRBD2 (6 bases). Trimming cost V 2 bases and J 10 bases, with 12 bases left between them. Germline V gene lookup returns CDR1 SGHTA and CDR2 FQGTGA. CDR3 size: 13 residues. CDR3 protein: CASSLGTSGEQFF. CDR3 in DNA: TGTGCCAGCAGCTTAGGGACTTCAGGGGAGCAGTTCTTC. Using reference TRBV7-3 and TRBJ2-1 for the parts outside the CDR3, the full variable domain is GAGVSQTPSNKVTEKGKYVELRCDPISGHTALYWYRQSLGQGPEFLIYFQGTGAADDSGLPNDRFFAVRPEGSVSTLKIQRTERGDSAVYLCASSLGTSGEQFFGPGTRLTVL.

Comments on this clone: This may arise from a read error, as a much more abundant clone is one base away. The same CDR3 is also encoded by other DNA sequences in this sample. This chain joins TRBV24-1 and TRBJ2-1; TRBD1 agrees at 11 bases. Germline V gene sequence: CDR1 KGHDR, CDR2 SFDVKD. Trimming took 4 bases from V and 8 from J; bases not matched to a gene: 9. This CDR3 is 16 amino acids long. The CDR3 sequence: CATSDRTGGGVHEQFF. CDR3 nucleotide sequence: TGTGCCACCAGTGACCGGACAGGGGGCGGTGTCCATGAGCAGTTCTTC.

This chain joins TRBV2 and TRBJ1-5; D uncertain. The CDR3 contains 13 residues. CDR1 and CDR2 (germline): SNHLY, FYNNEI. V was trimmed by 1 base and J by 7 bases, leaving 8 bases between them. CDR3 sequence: CASSEDGGQPQHF. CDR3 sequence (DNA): TGTGCCAGCAGTGAAGACGGAGGGCAGCCCCAGCATTTT.

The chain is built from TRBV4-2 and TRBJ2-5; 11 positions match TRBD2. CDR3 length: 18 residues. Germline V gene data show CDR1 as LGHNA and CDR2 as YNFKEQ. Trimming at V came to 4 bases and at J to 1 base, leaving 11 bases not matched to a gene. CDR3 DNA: TGTGCCAGCAGCCGCCTAGCCCTTAGCGGGGGGGCCCAAGAGACCCAGTACTTC. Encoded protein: CASSRLALSGGAQETQYF.

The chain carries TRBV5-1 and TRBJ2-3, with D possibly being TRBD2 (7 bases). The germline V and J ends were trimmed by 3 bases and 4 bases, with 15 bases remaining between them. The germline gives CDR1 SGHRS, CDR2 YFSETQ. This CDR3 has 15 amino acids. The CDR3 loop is CASSWGGPGSDTQYF. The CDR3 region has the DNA TGCGCCAGCAGCTGGGGGGGCCCCGGCTCAGATACGCAGTATTTT.